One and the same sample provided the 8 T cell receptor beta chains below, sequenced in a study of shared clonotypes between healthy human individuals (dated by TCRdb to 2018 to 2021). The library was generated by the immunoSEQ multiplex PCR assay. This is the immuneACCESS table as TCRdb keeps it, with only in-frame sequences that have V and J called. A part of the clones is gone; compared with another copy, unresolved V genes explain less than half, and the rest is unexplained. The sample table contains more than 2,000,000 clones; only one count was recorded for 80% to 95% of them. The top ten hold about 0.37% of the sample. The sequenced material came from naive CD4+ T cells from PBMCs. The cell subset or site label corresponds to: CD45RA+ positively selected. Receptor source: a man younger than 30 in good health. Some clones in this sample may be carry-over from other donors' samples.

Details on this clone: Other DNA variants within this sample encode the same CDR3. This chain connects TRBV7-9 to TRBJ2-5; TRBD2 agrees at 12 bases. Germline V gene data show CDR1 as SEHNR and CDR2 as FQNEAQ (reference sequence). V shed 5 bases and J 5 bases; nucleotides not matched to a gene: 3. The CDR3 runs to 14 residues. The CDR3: CASSLGTSGETQYF. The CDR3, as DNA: TGTGCCAGCAGCCTGGGGACTAGCGGGGAGACCCAGTACTTC.

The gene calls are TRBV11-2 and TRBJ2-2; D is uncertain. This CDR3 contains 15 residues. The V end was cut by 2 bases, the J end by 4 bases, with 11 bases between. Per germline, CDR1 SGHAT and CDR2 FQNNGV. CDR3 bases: TGTGCCAGCAGCTTAAGTAGCCTTGGCACCGGGGAGCTGTTTTTT. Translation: CASSLSSLGTGELFF.

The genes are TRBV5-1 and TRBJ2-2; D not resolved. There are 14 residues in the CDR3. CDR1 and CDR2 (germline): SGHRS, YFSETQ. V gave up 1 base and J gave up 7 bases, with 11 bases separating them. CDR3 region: CASSLIQKNGELFF. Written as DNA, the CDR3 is TGCGCCAGCAGCTTGATACAAAAGAACGGGGAGCTGTTTTTT.

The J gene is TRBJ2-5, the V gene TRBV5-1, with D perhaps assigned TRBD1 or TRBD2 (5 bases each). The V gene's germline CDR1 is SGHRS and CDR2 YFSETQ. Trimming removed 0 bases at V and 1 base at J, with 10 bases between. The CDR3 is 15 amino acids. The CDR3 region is CASSLVDSGQETQYF. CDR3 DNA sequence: TGCGCCAGCAGCTTGGTCGACAGCGGCCAAGAGACCCAGTACTTC. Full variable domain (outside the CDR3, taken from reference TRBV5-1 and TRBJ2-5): KAGVTQTPRYLIKTRGQQVTLSCSPISGHRSVSWYQQTPGQGLQFLFEYFSETQRNKGNFPGRFSGRQFSNSRSEMNVSTLELGDSALYLCASSLVDSGQETQYFGPGTRLLVL.

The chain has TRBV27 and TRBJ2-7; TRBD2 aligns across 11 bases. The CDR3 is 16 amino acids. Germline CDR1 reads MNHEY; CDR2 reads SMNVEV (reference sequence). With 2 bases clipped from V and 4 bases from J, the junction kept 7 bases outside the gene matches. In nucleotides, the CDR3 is TGTGCCAGCAGTTTACGTGGACTAGCGGGTTCATACGAGCAGTACTTC. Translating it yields CASSLRGLAGSYEQYF.

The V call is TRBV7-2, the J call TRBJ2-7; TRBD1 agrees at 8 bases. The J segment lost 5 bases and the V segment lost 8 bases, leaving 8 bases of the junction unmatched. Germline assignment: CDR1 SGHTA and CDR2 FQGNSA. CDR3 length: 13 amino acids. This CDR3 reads CASLLGQGDEQYF. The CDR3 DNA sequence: TGTGCCAGCCTCCTAGGACAGGGTGACGAGCAGTACTTC.

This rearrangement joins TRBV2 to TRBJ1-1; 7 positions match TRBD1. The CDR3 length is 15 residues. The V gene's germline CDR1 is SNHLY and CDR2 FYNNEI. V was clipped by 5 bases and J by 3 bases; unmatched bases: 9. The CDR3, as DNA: TGTGCCAGCAGTCTCGGACAGGAGGGGGACACTGAAGCTTTCTTT. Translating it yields CASSLGQEGDTEAFF.

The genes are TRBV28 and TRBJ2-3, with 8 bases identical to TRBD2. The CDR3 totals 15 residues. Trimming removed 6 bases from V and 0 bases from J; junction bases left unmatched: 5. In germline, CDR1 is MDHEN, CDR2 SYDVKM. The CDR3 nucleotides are TGTGCCAGCAGCCGCGGGGGGTCTAGCACAGATACGCAGTATTTT. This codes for CASSRGGSSTDTQYF.